A selection of T cell receptor beta chains follows, all from one sample in a study of T cells after yellow fever vaccination. TCRdb re-called the 5' RACE reads with MiXCR, one entry per CDR3 protein. The sample lists roughly 100,000 distinct CDR3 sequences; more than 7.5% were seen once. The sequences come from CD8+ T cells not binding an NS4B(214-222) dextramer, sorted from PBMCs, collected roughly 15 days after the first yellow fever vaccination. These TCRs come from a man aged 18 to 30 who received the YFV17D yellow fever vaccine. CDR3s leave out the opening cysteine and the closing phenylalanine or tryptophan.

v_call cdr3_aa
TRBV6-2/TRBV6-3 ASSFLAGTSTDTQY
TRBV29-1 SVRDEGWVSYNEQF
TRBV7-2 ASSLVLWEYGNQPQH
TRBV3-1 ASSQRPAVATNEKLF
TRBV4-1 ASSHPTGWSGNTIY
TRBV5-1 ASSSTPGGQRDYGYT
TRBV4-3 ASSQGGGADTQY
TRBV7-9 ASSPDSRPGELF
TRBV10-3 ASSGGTYNEQF
TRBV6-2/TRBV6-3 ASRTARPGSSPLH
TRBV7-2 ASSLVSSGDNTDTQY
TRBV5-1 ASSLELGGGWNEQF
TRBV7-9 ASSPSAGQPQH
TRBV4-1 ASSQVRGAGNEQF
TRBV6-5 ASSRASGGVTKNIQY
TRBV7-9 ASSPLPGTAYGYT
TRBV28 AGSGQGIRDEQF
TRBV4-3 ASSPSDFSAEQY
TRBV7-6 ASTSRDSSYNEQF
TRBV6-5 ASSYSGGGQPQH
TRBV12-3/TRBV12-4 ASSLLQGYTEAF
TRBV12-3/TRBV12-4 ASSFEGAGANVLT
TRBV3-1 ASSPSGGPTDTQY
TRBV7-6 ASSLSDPGQLF
TRBV27 ASSFRDSFEAF
TRBV27 ASSLNRGLETQY
TRBV4-3 ASSLVPTDTQY
TRBV15 ATSRQVGEQY
TRBV28 ASSFFQNTEAF
TRBV7-3 ASSPQVASSTDTQY
TRBV6-1 ASSALERGQETQY
TRBV7-9 ASRLPPDTQY
TRBV12-3/TRBV12-4 ASSFWDNQPQH
TRBV12-3/TRBV12-4 ASRVSGGGSYEQY
TRBV28 ASSLRQFTNEKLF
TRBV7-2 ASSESGPFSPAATQY
TRBV4-1 ASSQETRKPRAQSYT
TRBV5-4 ASSLGVIVGITGELF
TRBV21-1 ASSAAREKLF
TRBV9 ASSPEGSPLH
TRBV7-9 ASSKGQAEAF
TRBV27 ASSFRAYYNEQF
TRBV3-1 ASSHLGVGNSPLH
TRBV12-5 ASVWQAPSTDTQY
TRBV12-3/TRBV12-4 ASCLQLTSGESSYNEQF
TRBV7-9 ASSLGDTGANVLT
TRBV10-3 AISESIEYGSNQPQH
TRBV2 ASSEINRGNQPQH
TRBV13 ASSPAFSGLLDTQY
TRBV6-1 ASSEDSYTEAF
TRBV5-1 ASSLAGTGGRGEQF